The T cell receptor beta chain described here comes from a study of cytomegalovirus exposure and HLA in healthy donors. Study-level findings and limits: Later on, an analysis found that several of the most significant clusters appeared to be linked to common viral pathogens, which included parvovirus B19. Later on, an analysis showed TCR association rates differing by HLA locus, with DRB1 the most and HLA-C the fewest. Rare TCR sequences dominated, though some public TCRs recurred in many donors. Most of the CMV-associated TCR beta chains (in a later analysis) appeared to be HLA-restricted.

Primers included in the PCR were 60 Vbeta and 13 Jbeta primers. Using immunoSEQ multiplex PCR, the repertoire was profiled, and TCRdb retains in-frame clones only, with some absent. The table records around 150,000 clones, around two thirds of them present only once. V gave up 5 bases and J gave up 8 bases; unmatched junction bases: 10. In germline, CDR1 is SEHNR, CDR2 FQNEAQ (reference sequence). The CDR3 is made up of 15 amino acids. This clone was recorded only once. Its antigen is as yet unknown. Sequencing used PBMCs. The rearrangement uses TRBV7-9 and TRBJ1-4, with 8 bases fitting TRBD1. The TCR comes from a woman in her thirties or forties in good health and CMV-seronegative. CDR3 DNA sequence: TGTGCCAGCAGCCCTAACAGGGGGATAGGAGAAAAACTGTTTTTT. Protein sequence: CASSPNRGIGEKLFF.